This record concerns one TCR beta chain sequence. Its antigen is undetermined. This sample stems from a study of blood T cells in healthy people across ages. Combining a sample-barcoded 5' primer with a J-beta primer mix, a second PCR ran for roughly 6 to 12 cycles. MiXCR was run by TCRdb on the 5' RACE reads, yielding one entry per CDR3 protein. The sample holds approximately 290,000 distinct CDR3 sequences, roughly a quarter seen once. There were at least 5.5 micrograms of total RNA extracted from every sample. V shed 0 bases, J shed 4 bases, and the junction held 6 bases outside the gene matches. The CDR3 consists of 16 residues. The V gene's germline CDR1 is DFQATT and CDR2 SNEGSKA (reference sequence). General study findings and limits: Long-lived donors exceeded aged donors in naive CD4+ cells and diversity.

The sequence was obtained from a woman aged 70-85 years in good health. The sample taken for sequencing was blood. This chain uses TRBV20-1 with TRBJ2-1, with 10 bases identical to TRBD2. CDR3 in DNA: TGCAGTGCTAGAGATCGGGGACTAGCGTTTTACAATGAGCAGTTCTTC. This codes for CSARDRGLAFYNEQFF.